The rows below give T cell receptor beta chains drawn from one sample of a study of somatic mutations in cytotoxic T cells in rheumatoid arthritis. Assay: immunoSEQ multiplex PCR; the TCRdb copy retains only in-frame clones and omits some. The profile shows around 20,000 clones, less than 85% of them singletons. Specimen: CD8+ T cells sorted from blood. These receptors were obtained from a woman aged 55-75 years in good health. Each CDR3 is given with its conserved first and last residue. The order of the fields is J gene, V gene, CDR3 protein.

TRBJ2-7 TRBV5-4 CASSPTGGEQYF
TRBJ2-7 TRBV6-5 CASSYGTSGGYEQYF
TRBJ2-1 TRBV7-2 CASSPGPYRRNEQFF
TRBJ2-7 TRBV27 CAIRGDRGSEQYF
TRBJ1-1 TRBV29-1 CSVEGPRDSQNTEAFF
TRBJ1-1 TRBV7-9 CASSLSGANTEAFF
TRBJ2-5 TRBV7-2 CASNSGGETQYF
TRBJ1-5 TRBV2 CASRDTERNQPQHF
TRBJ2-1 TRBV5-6 CASSLTRDHHLYNEQFF
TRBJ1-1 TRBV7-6 CASSPGGRGRSTEAFF
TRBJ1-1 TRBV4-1 CASSQHLGNTEAFF
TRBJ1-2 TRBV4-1 CASSQVGGVGYTF
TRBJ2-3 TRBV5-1 CASSVHRDHSDTQYF
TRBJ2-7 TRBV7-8 CASSLGAGSSYEQYF
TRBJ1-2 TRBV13 CASSPGGLGYGYTF
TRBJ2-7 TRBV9 CASSVGLAAYEQYF
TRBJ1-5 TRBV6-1 CASKYSNQPQHF
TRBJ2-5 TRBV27 CASSLSGTPVETQYF
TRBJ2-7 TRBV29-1 CSVEDESGGEYEQYF
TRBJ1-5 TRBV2 CASSPWGSNQPQHF
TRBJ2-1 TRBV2 CASSETGGSYNEQFF
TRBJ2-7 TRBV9 CASSVTPSGVYEQYF
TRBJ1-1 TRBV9 CASSARDRVTEAFF
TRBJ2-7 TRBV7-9 CASSLSGTGRYEQYF
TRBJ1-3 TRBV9 CASSVNPRGPSSGNTIYF
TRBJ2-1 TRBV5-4 CASSFPAGENNEQFF
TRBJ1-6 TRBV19 CASSEGQRSYNSPLHF
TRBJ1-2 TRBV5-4 CASRGYRGYTF
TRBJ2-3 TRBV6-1 CAGALAGETDTQYF
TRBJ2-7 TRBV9 CASSPQGGTYEQYF
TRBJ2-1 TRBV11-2 CASSLAGISDEQFF
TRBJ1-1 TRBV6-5 CASSYSAGNTEAFF
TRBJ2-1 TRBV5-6 CASSLGGTAYNEQFF
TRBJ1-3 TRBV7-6 CASSEIPGGGLTTQQSGNTIYF
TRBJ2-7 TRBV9 CASSVARADLSYEQYF
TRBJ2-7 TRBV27 CASSAGSSPSYEQYF
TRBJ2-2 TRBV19 CASRRGGELFF
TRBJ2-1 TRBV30 CAWEAGTAYNEQFF
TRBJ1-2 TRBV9 CASSVPLTGDGGYTF
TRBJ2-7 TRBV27 CASSLTSGYEQYF
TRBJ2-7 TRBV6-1 CASSYSGNPYEQYF
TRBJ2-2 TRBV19 CASSARNRGPGSGELFF
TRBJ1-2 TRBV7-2 CASSGVAPTLSYGYTF
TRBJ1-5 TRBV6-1 CASSEPEGQPEDQPQHF
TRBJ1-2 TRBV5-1 CASRRPDGRDYGYTF
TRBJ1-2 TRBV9 CASSGVRDRRDYGYTF
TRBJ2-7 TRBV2 CASTKTGKEQYF
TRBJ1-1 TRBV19 CASTYKANTEAFF
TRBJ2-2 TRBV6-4 CASSDSSGNTGELFF
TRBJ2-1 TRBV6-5 CASSPGTSWDEQFF
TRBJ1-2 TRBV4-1 CASSQDGAGGGYGYTF
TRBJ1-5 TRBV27 CASSLGGGNQPQHF
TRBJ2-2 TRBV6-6 CASSYGGTATGELFF
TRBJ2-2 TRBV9 CASSVDPTGELFF